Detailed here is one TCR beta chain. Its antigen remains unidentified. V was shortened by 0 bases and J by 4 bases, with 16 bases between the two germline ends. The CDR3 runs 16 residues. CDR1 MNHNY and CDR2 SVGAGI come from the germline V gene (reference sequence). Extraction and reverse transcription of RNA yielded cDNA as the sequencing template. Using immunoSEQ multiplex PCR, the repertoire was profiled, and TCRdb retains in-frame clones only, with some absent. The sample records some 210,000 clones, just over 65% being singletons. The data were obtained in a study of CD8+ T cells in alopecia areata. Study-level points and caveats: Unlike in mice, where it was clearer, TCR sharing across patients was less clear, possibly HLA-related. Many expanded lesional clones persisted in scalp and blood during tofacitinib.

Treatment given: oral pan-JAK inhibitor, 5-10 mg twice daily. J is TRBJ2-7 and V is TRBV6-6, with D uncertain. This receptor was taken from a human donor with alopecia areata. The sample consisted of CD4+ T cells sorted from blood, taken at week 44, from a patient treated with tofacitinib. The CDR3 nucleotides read TGTGCCAGCAGTTACTCGGTTAGAATTACTACATACGAGCAGTACTTC. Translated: CASSYSVRITTYEQYF.